This entry lists 2 T cell receptor beta chains sequenced from one sample in a study of CD8+CD57+ T cells in acquired aplastic anemia. Previously, flow cytometry had revealed CD8+CD57+ cell expansion in the patients chosen for sequencing. It was genomic DNA that served as the template for profiling TCR beta VDJ and CDR3. TCRdb re-analysed the reads in MiXCR, keeping a single row per CDR3 protein. This sample has 150,000 or so distinct CDR3 sequences, with about 48% found just once. The source material was sorted CD4+, CD8+, or CD8+CD57+ T cells (not recorded which) from PBMCs. Receptors originate from a human donor with aplastic anemia.

On this clonotype: At one end the junction does not follow the germline gene, possibly because of a read error. The rearrangement uses TRBV5-1 and TRBJ2-1; D might be TRBD2 (6 bases). The CDR3 sequence is 13 residues long. Germline lookup yields CDR1 SGHRS and CDR2 YFSETQ. CDR3 protein: CTSLHPGRGEQFF. The CDR3 DNA is TGTACTAGCCTCCACCCGGGACGAGGGGAGCAGTTCTTC.

This clonotype was picked up a small number of times. The rearrangement uses TRBV4-1 and TRBJ2-3, with D perhaps TRBD1 or TRBD2 (5 bases each). Trimming cost V 1 base and J 2 bases, with 13 bases left between them. The CDR3 sequence is 16 residues long. Germline CDR1 is MGHRA and CDR2 is YSYEKL. The CDR3 spells CASSQVGTLFTDTQYF. As DNA, the CDR3 is TGCGCCAGCAGCCAAGTCGGGACGCTCTTCACAGATACGCAGTATTTT.